These 14 T cell receptor beta chains came from one sample sequenced in a study of blood T cell repertoires in COVID-19. Generated by immunoSEQ multiplex PCR, the TCRdb table keeps only in-frame clones and is missing some. Of 200,000 or so clones listed, about 80% are singletons. Sequenced sample: PBMCs or T cells enriched from blood (not recorded which). These TCRs come from a woman in her thirties or forties with acute COVID-19.

This chain uses TRBV5-4 with TRBJ1-2, with D maybe TRBD1 (5 bases). The CDR3 is 15 amino acids. Germline V lookup: CDR1 SGHNT, CDR2 YYREEE (reference sequence). V lost 2 bases and J 8 bases, leaving 19 bases between the germline ends. CDR3 residues: CASSFGGTSPRGYTF. Written as DNA, the CDR3 is TGTGCCAGCAGCTTTGGCGGGACCTCACCGCGGGGCTACACCTTC.

J is TRBJ1-4 and V is TRBV6-2 or TRBV6-3; 7 bases are shared with TRBD1. The V and J ends lost 1 base and 8 bases, in that order; junction bases with no gene match: 7. The germline gives CDR1 MNHEY, CDR2 SVGEGT. The CDR3 covers 15 residues. In nucleotides, the CDR3 is TGTGCCAGCAGTTACTTCGACAGGGTCGGCGAAAAACTGTTTTTT. As protein: CASSYFDRVGEKLFF.

The chain links TRBV5-6 to TRBJ1-6; 7 bases fit TRBD1. Germline V lookup: CDR1 SGHDT, CDR2 YYEEEE. J gave up 8 bases and V 4 bases, and 6 bases lay outside the gene matches. The CDR3 spans 14 residues. CDR3 amino acids: CASSHSGGYSPLHF. DNA for the CDR3: TGTGCCAGCAGCCACTCAGGGGGTTATTCACCCCTCCACTTT. The variable domain in full, completed from reference TRBV5-6 and TRBJ1-6, reads DAGVTQSPTHLIKTRGQQVTLRCSPKSGHDTVSWYQQALGQGPQFIFQYYEEEERQRGNFPDRFSGHQFPNYSSELNVNALLLGDSALYLCASSHSGGYSPLHFGNGTRLTVT.

This clone was observed a handful of times. The gene calls are TRBV6-5 and TRBJ1-5; D possibly corresponds to TRBD1 (5 bases). Trimming left V 7 bases short and J 4 bases short, with 17 bases between. Germline V gene lookup returns CDR1 MNHEY and CDR2 SVGAGI. This CDR3 region has 15 residues. Here the CDR3 reads CASTNRSRVNQPQHF. In DNA form, the CDR3 reads TGTGCCAGCACCAACCGATCCAGGGTGAATCAGCCCCAGCATTTT.

The chain carries TRBV12-5 and TRBJ2-5; 10 bases are a match to TRBD2. V trimming: 2 bases; J trimming: 5 bases; junction bases outside the gene matches: 5. Per the germline V gene, CDR1 is LGHNT and CDR2 is FRNRAP. This CDR3 contains 15 residues. Here the CDR3 reads CASGLRLAGVETQYF. CDR3 DNA: TGTGCTAGTGGTTTGAGGCTAGCGGGAGTGGAGACCCAGTACTTC.

The V gene is TRBV29-1, the J gene TRBJ1-1; D not certain. This CDR3 is 11 amino acids long. Germline CDR1 and CDR2: SQVTM and ANQGSEA. V dropped 7 bases and J dropped 0 bases, with 6 bases sitting between them. The CDR3 reads CSAIMNTEAFF. For the CDR3, the DNA is TGCAGCGCGATTATGAACACTGAAGCTTTCTTT.

The rearrangement uses TRBV5-6 and TRBJ1-5, with 9 bases lining up with TRBD1. This CDR3 comprises 16 residues. V shed 3 bases, J shed 3 bases, and the junction held 7 bases outside the gene matches. Looked up from germline, CDR1 is SGHDT and CDR2 is YYEEEE. CDR3 in amino acids: CASSSTGGIYNQPQHF. DNA for the CDR3: TGTGCCAGCAGCTCAACAGGGGGCATCTACAATCAGCCCCAGCATTTT.

The count of this clone is one. The rearrangement uses TRBV2 and TRBJ1-4, with D unclear. The germline V and J ends were trimmed by 7 bases and 8 bases, with 11 bases remaining between them. This CDR3 spans 12 amino acids. Germline lookup yields CDR1 SNHLY and CDR2 FYNNEI. The CDR3 region has the DNA TGTGCCAGCATTGGAGGTCTCGAAAAACTGTTTTTT. Encoded protein: CASIGGLEKLFF.

This chain links TRBV5-4 with TRBJ1-2; 7 bases map to TRBD1. The germline V gene encodes CDR1 SGHNT and CDR2 YYREEE (reference sequence). The CDR3 runs to 13 residues. V dropped 0 bases and J dropped 7; count of bases not matched to a gene: 3. For the CDR3, the DNA is TGTGCCAGCAGCTTGGGGGGACAGACTGGCTACACCTTC. Amino acid sequence: CASSLGGQTGYTF.

V is TRBV7-2 and J is TRBJ1-4; 8 bases are shared with TRBD1. This CDR3 is 15 amino acids long. Germline lookup yields CDR1 SGHTA and CDR2 FQGNSA. V gave up 2 bases and J gave up 7 bases; unmatched junction bases: 6. Here the CDR3 reads CASSLQGANREKLFF. Here the CDR3 DNA reads TGTGCCAGCAGCTTACAGGGGGCGAATCGTGAAAAACTGTTTTTT.

The V call is TRBV7-8, the J call TRBJ1-2, with a possible D match to TRBD1 (5 bases). V was shortened by 5 bases and J by 4 bases, with 14 bases between the two germline ends. This CDR3 is 14 amino acids long. Germline V gene sequence: CDR1 SGHVS, CDR2 FQNEAQ. CDR3 in amino acids: CASSQTEGTYGYTF. CDR3 sequence (DNA): TGTGCCAGCAGCCAGACGGAGGGGACCTATGGCTACACCTTC.

V gene TRBV4-1 combines with J gene TRBJ2-1; D is ambiguous. CDR3 length equals 14 residues. V was cut by 2 bases and J by 3 bases, with 8 bases left in between. Germline V gives CDR1 MGHRA, CDR2 YSYEKL. CDR3 region: CASSQTGYYNEQFF. CDR3 nucleotide sequence: TGCGCCAGCAGCCAAACGGGTTACTACAATGAGCAGTTCTTC.

The chain couples TRBV11-2 to TRBJ2-7; 8 nucleotides agree with TRBD1. CDR1 SGHAT and CDR2 FQNNGV come from the germline V gene. This CDR3 is built from 16 residues. V dropped 4 bases and J dropped 4; count of bases not matched to a gene: 12. The CDR3: CASSSWPRGREYEQYF. CDR3 nucleotides: TGTGCCAGCAGCTCCTGGCCCAGGGGGCGAGAATACGAGCAGTACTTC.

The chain has TRBV7-3 and TRBJ1-3; possible D gene TRBD1, 5 bases. The CDR3 is 16 amino acids. The germline V gene has CDR1 SGHTA and CDR2 FQGTGA. V was clipped by 1 base and J by 0 bases, with 10 bases between them. Here the CDR3 reads CASSLNGDSSGNTIYF. In DNA, the CDR3 is TGTGCCAGCAGCTTAAACGGGGACTCCTCTGGAAACACCATATATTTT.